The 28 T cell receptor beta chains below were found in one sample sequenced in a study of human thymus T cells. From resections taken during corrective heart surgery, the thymus tissue was obtained. Using immunoSEQ multiplex PCR, the repertoire was profiled, and TCRdb retains in-frame clones only, with some absent. The table records around 130,000 clones, around 94% of them present only once. The sample consisted of thymus tissue. The receptors derive from a boy younger than two with a congenital heart defect but otherwise immunologically healthy.

This chain links TRBV10-3 with TRBJ1-2, with D unclear. The V end lost 11 bases, the J end lost 4 bases, and 11 bases lay between the germline ends. The germline V gene has CDR1 ENHRY and CDR2 SYGVKD. The CDR3 is 11 amino acids. The CDR3 here is CASGIGYGYTF. The CDR3 DNA reads as TGTGCCTCGGGCATCGGCTATGGCTACACCTTC.

The CDR3: CASSSDTGTSGGRSTDTQYF. CDR3 DNA: TGTGCCAGCAGCTCCGATACCGGGACTAGCGGGGGGCGGAGCACAGATACGCAGTATTTT. This chain connects TRBV5-4 to TRBJ2-3; 15 bases are a match to TRBD2. Trimming took 3 bases from V and 0 from J; bases not matched to a gene: 11. Germline-derived CDR1 and CDR2 are SGHNT and YYREEE (reference sequence). The CDR3 has 20 amino acids. Together with reference TRBV5-4 and TRBJ2-3, the CDR3 gives the full variable domain: ETGVTQSPTHLIKTRGQQVTLRCSSQSGHNTVSWYQQALGQGPQFIFQYYREEENGRGNFPPRFSGLQFPNYSSELNVNALELDDSALYLCASSSDTGTSGGRSTDTQYFGPGTRLTVL.

The rearrangement links TRBV30 to TRBJ1-6; TRBD1 matches at 10 bases. Germline loops: CDR1 GTSNPN, CDR2 SVGIG (reference sequence). After removal of 5 bases from V and 0 bases from J, the junction contained 4 bases not matched to a gene. CDR3 length equals 16 residues. The CDR3 DNA sequence: TGTGCCTGGGGGACAGGGGAGAACTCCTATAATTCACCCCTCCACTTT. It encodes CAWGTGENSYNSPLHF.

This clone was picked up a small number of times. The genes are TRBV28 and TRBJ1-2, with D unclear. Germline assignment: CDR1 MDHEN and CDR2 SYDVKM. The V end was cut by 1 base, the J end by 2 bases, with 11 bases between. The CDR3 has 15 residues. CDR3 loop: CASSLFTRGNYGYTF. Written as DNA, the CDR3 is TGTGCCAGCAGTTTATTTACACGGGGAAACTATGGCTACACCTTC.

J is TRBJ2-3 and V is TRBV19; no clear D. Germline assignment: CDR1 LNHDA and CDR2 SQIVND (reference sequence). The ends were cut back, 0 bases at V and 0 bases at J, with 10 bases in the middle. The CDR3 length is 16 residues. The CDR3 loop is CASSIEAVSSTDTQYF. CDR3 bases: TGTGCCAGTAGTATAGAGGCGGTGTCGAGCACAGATACGCAGTATTTT. The full variable domain, in which reference TRBV19 and TRBJ2-3 provide the parts outside the CDR3, is DGGITQSPKYLFRKEGQNVTLSCEQNLNHDAMYWYRQDPGQGLRLIYYSQIVNDFQKGDIAEGYSVSREKKESFPLTVTSAQKNPTAFYLCASSIEAVSSTDTQYFGPGTRLTVL.

The V and J genes are TRBV19 and TRBJ1-2; D is unresolved. V lost 4 bases and J lost 3, with 6 bases in between. CDR1 LNHDA and CDR2 SQIVND come from the germline V gene (reference sequence). The length of the CDR3 is 12 residues. CDR3 nucleotide sequence: TGTGCCAGTAGTACGACGGACTATGGCTACACCTTC. It translates to CASSTTDYGYTF.

The rearrangement links TRBV9 to TRBJ1-2, with D perhaps matching TRBD1 (6 bases). Germline V CDR1 and CDR2: SGDLS, YYNGEE. V shed 0 bases and J shed 3 bases, with 12 bases lying between them. This CDR3 region has 15 residues. CDR3 DNA: TGTGCCAGCAGCGTAGCGGGGGGCTCGGACTATGGCTACACCTTC. Amino acids: CASSVAGGSDYGYTF.

The rearrangement uses TRBV5-4 and TRBJ2-5; 11 nucleotides line up with TRBD2. This CDR3 is built from 17 residues. Losses at the gene ends were 2 bases for V and 2 bases for J; bases not matched to a gene: 8. Germline CDR1 is SGHNT and CDR2 is YYREEE (reference sequence). The CDR3 DNA reads as TGTGCCAGCAGCTTATCCCCCGGGACTAGCGGACAAGAGACCCAGTACTTC. Protein: CASSLSPGTSGQETQYF.

The V gene is TRBV4-3, the J gene TRBJ2-2, with unresolved D. CDR3 length equals 15 residues. Trimming stripped 6 bases from V and 6 bases from J, with 17 bases between. The germline V gene has CDR1 LGHNA and CDR2 YSLEER. Written as DNA, the CDR3 is TGCGCCAGCAGTCCTCTTCAAGGGTCGGCCGGGGAGCTGTTTTTT. It translates to CASSPLQGSAGELFF.

CDR3 sequence: CASSLEGTSGGGYNEQFF. The CDR3 DNA follows: TGTGCCAGCAGCCTCGAGGGGACGTCCGGCGGGGGGTACAATGAGCAGTTCTTC. The rearrangement joins TRBV4-2 to TRBJ2-1; TRBD2 matches 8 bases. Germline V gives CDR1 LGHNA, CDR2 YNFKEQ. The V and J ends lost 4 bases and 4 bases, in that order; junction bases with no gene match: 15. This CDR3 is built from 18 residues.

The DNA for the CDR3 is TGTGCCATACTAGAGGGGGAGCTGTTTTTT. The encoded protein is CAILEGELFF. V is TRBV5-8 and J is TRBJ2-2, with a possible D match to TRBD2 (5 bases). V lost 9 bases to trimming and J lost 8 bases, with 8 bases between them. The CDR3 is 10 residues long. The germline CDR1 and CDR2 sequences are SGHTS and YDEGEE.

This clone was seen once. The gene calls are TRBV6-1 and TRBJ2-7, with 7 positions matching TRBD2. V dropped 8 bases and J dropped 3; count of bases not matched to a gene: 13. The CDR3 consists of 15 residues. CDR1 MNHNS and CDR2 SASEGT come from the germline V gene. CDR3 DNA: TGTGCCAGCCGGGTACGCGGGAGCGAGTACTACGAGCAGTACTTC. It specifies CASRVRGSEYYEQYF.

This sequence joins TRBV12-5 and TRBJ2-5; 7 nucleotides agree with TRBD1. The CDR3 contains 13 residues. Germline CDR1 reads LGHNT; CDR2 reads FRNRAP. Germline trimming cut 6 bases from V and 6 bases from J; bases unmatched to any gene: 7. The CDR3 loop is CASGLQGRKTQYF. The DNA for the CDR3 is TGTGCTAGTGGCCTACAGGGGCGGAAGACCCAGTACTTC.

This chain joins TRBV15 and TRBJ2-1; D is unresolved. V lost 9 bases, J lost 0 bases, and 12 bases lay in between. The CDR3 spans 14 residues. Germline V gives CDR1 LNHNV, CDR2 YYDKDF (reference sequence). CDR3 nucleotide sequence: TGTGCCACGAGCCCCGTCGGCTCCTACAATGAGCAGTTCTTC. Translation: CATSPVGSYNEQFF.

The V gene is TRBV6-5, the J gene TRBJ1-2; perhaps TRBD1 as D (5 bases). Trimming stripped 2 bases from V and 4 bases from J, with 8 bases between. Germline V gives CDR1 MNHEY, CDR2 SVGAGI. CDR3 length equals 13 residues. Here the CDR3 reads CASSYVGGYGYTF. CDR3 in DNA: TGTGCCAGCAGTTACGTGGGGGGCTATGGCTACACCTTC.

V usage is TRBV5-6 and J usage is TRBJ1-4; unclear D gene. Trimming removed 4 bases at V and 8 bases at J, with 27 bases between. The CDR3 contains 18 residues. Germline V gives CDR1 SGHDT, CDR2 YYEEEE. The CDR3 region is CASSDKPGPGPSGEKLFF. CDR3 DNA: TGTGCCAGCAGCGATAAGCCGGGCCCAGGACCCTCTGGGGAAAAACTGTTTTTT.

The V and J genes are TRBV5-4 and TRBJ2-7; D may be TRBD1 or TRBD2 (6 bases each). V was clipped by 7 bases and J by 6 bases, with 20 bases between them. The germline CDR1 and CDR2 sequences are SGHNT and YYREEE (reference sequence). There are 14 residues in the CDR3. CDR3 protein: CASRPGGLKTEQYF. The CDR3 DNA reads as TGTGCCAGCCGCCCCGGGGGCCTAAAGACCGAGCAGTACTTC.

This clone was seen a handful of times. The chain recombines TRBV7-9 with TRBJ2-5; 10 bases fit TRBD2. V was pared by 3 bases and J by 1 base, with 8 bases of the junction left unmatched. The CDR3 is 17 amino acids. Germline lookup yields CDR1 SEHNR and CDR2 FQNEAQ (reference sequence). The CDR3 sequence: CASSFIAGGLFQETQYF. CDR3 nucleotide sequence: TGTGCCAGCAGCTTTATAGCGGGGGGCCTCTTCCAAGAGACCCAGTACTTC.

V is TRBV4-1 and J is TRBJ1-6; D gene unclear. The germline CDR1 and CDR2 sequences are MGHRA and YSYEKL. The length of the CDR3 is 13 residues. Between the trimmed V and J ends, which lost 1 base and 8 bases, there was a span of 6 bases. In nucleotides, the CDR3 is TGCGCCAGCAGCCAAGCTCTCGATTCACCCCTCCACTTT. This translates into CASSQALDSPLHF.

This chain uses TRBV6-1 with TRBJ1-2; D is perhaps TRBD1 (6 bases). The CDR3 extends over 14 amino acids. Germline CDR1 reads MNHNS; CDR2 reads SASEGT. V dropped 0 bases and J dropped 8 bases, with 13 bases sitting between them. The chain's CDR3 is CASSEARGGRGYTF. The CDR3, as DNA: TGTGCCAGCAGTGAAGCGCGGGGGGGCCGAGGCTACACCTTC.

The chain carries TRBV28 and TRBJ2-3, with D unresolved. The CDR3 is 20 residues long. V lost 7 bases and J lost 1, with 30 bases in between. Germline V gene data show CDR1 as MDHEN and CDR2 as SYDVKM. The CDR3 region is CASIHRTSAKDSVGTDTQYF. The CDR3 DNA sequence: TGTGCCAGCATCCATCGGACGAGCGCCAAAGACTCCGTGGGCACAGATACGCAGTATTTT. The complete variable domain, with remaining parts taken from reference TRBV28 and TRBJ2-3, reads DVKVTQSSRYLVKRTGEKVFLECVQDMDHENMFWYRQDPGLGLRLIYFSYDVKMKEKGDIPEGYSVSREKKERFSLILESASTNQTSMYLCASIHRTSAKDSVGTDTQYFGPGTRLTVL.

This chain uses TRBV9 with TRBJ1-3; 9 bases line up with TRBD1. CDR1 is SGDLS, CDR2 YYNGEE, per germline. The CDR3 is 15 residues long. The V segment lost 2 bases and the J segment 2 bases; nucleotides outside the gene matches: 2. In DNA, the CDR3 is TGTGCCAGCAGCGTCCGGGACAGGGCTGGAAACACCATATATTTT. Amino acids: CASSVRDRAGNTIYF. The full variable domain, with the rest looked up from reference TRBV9 and TRBJ1-3, is DSGVTQTPKHLITATGQRVTLRCSPRSGDLSVYWYQQSLDQGLQFLIQYYNGEERAKGNILERFSAQQFPDLHSELNLSSLELGDSALYFCASSVRDRAGNTIYFGEGSWLTVV.

CDR3 sequence reads: CASSLKQGEAYNEQFF. The DNA of the CDR3 is TGTGCCAGCAGCCTAAAACAGGGGGAAGCATACAATGAGCAGTTCTTC. The chain carries TRBV14 and TRBJ2-1, with TRBD1 matching 8 bases. The CDR3 contains 16 residues. The V gene end was trimmed by 4 bases and the J gene end by 4 bases; junction bases not matched to a gene: 9. Looked up from germline, CDR1 is SGHDN and CDR2 is FVKESK. Variable domain in full (rest from reference TRBV14 and TRBJ2-1): EAGVTQFPSHSVIEKGQTVTLRCDPISGHDNLYWYRRVMGKEIKFLLHFVKESKQDESGMPNNRFLAERTGGTYSTLKVQPAELEDSGVYFCASSLKQGEAYNEQFFGPGTRLTVL.

For this clone: A read error may account for a junction end that differs from germline. The chain combines TRBV4-3 with TRBJ1-2, with 9 bases matching TRBD1. The germline CDR1 and CDR2 sequences are LGHNA and YSLEER. The CDR3 covers 14 residues. CDR3 DNA: TGCGCCAGCAGCCAGCACCGGGACAGGGTCGCCCTGGATTTC. Translated: CASSQHRDRVALDF.

This clone appeared a few times. The chain recombines TRBV7-4 with TRBJ2-7; D unclear. The CDR3 runs 15 residues. Trimming removed 6 bases at V and 0 bases at J, with 15 bases between. The germline V gene has CDR1 SGHVT and CDR2 SQSDAQ. The CDR3 bases are TGTGCCAGCAGGGCCAAAGACAAGATCTCCTACGAGCAGTACTTC. Translated, it gives CASRAKDKISYEQYF.

The CDR3 sequence is CASSLKGLAGGHGDEQFF. The CDR3 coding sequence is TGTGCCAGCAGCTTAAAAGGGCTAGCGGGGGGGCACGGCGATGAGCAGTTCTTC. The chain uses TRBV7-9 and TRBJ2-1; 12 bases line up with TRBD2. Germline V gives CDR1 SEHNR, CDR2 FQNEAQ (reference sequence). Trimming cost V 2 bases and J 8 bases; bases outside gene matches: 13. The CDR3 extends over 18 amino acids. Full variable domain (remainder filled in from reference TRBV7-9 and TRBJ2-1): DTGVSQNPRHKITKRGQNVTFRCDPISEHNRLYWYRQTLGQGPEFLTYFQNEAQLEKSRLLSDRFSAERPKGSFSTLEIQRTEQGDSAMYLCASSLKGLAGGHGDEQFFGPGTRLTVL.

J is TRBJ1-1 and V is TRBV4-3; D unclear. The CDR3 is made up of 16 amino acids. V lost 2 bases and J 5 bases, leaving 18 bases between the germline ends. CDR1 is LGHNA and CDR2 is YSLEER in the germline V gene. This CDR3 reads CASSQNRKGPRTEAFF. DNA for the CDR3: TGCGCCAGCAGCCAAAACCGGAAGGGCCCGAGAACTGAAGCTTTCTTT.

The V and J genes are TRBV5-6 and TRBJ1-3; no definite D call. Between the trimmed V and J ends, which lost 2 bases and 4 bases, there was a span of 7 bases. The germline gives CDR1 SGHDT, CDR2 YYEEEE. The CDR3 is 13 amino acids. CDR3 nucleotides: TGTGCCAGCAGCTTATGTCGGGGAAACACCATATATTTT. This codes for CASSLCRGNTIYF. Based on the CDR3 plus reference TRBV5-6 and TRBJ1-3, the full variable domain is DAGVTQSPTHLIKTRGQQVTLRCSPKSGHDTVSWYQQALGQGPQFIFQYYEEEERQRGNFPDRFSGHQFPNYSSELNVNALLLGDSALYLCASSLCRGNTIYFGEGSWLTVV.